This paragraph reports one T cell receptor (beta chain). This clonotype has just one count. Its cognate antigen has yet to be identified. Qualities for individual bases were not recorded, and no much larger clone is one base off. The donors were about 40 Caucasian individuals from Russia, aged roughly 6 to 90 years, who were systemically healthy. Each donor gave around 9.9 milliliters of peripheral blood, collected into EDTA-treated Vacutainer tubes. Ficoll-Paque density-gradient centrifugation was used to isolate PBMCs, with at least 6.5 million per sample. Total RNA, at least 6 micrograms per sample, was extracted from PBMCs with Trizol reagent. The percentages of naive CD45RAhigh/CD27high T cells were determined by flow cytometry on a PBMC aliquot from every donor. This specimen comes from a study of blood T cells in healthy people across ages (dated by TCRdb to about 2015). About the full investigation: In model experiments, roughly one uniquely barcoded TCR beta cDNA molecule per two T cells was captured by template switching. To avoid experimental bias, donors of different ages were randomly spread across the sequencing lanes. For two donors (one aged 18 to 30 and one aged 80 or older), the study analyzed two additional independent replicas of 1 million unique cDNA reads from the same blood draw. Donors were grouped into four age groups: young (average about 15 years), middle-aged (39), aged (around 62) and long-lived (around 80). To track age-related changes in TCR beta repertoire diversity, the study relied on deep sequencing normalized with unique cDNA molecular identifiers.

The library was built by means of 5' RACE. Sequenced using an Illumina HiSeq 2500. A second about 7 to 11 cycle PCR used a sample-barcoded 5' primer and a J-beta primer mix. A template-switch 5' adaptor carrying 12 random nucleotides introduced a unique molecular identifier onto each TCR beta cDNA molecule. Each sample yielded at least 2.5 million CDR3-containing paired-end reads. The Mint cDNA synthesis kit, primed by a TRBC-specific oligonucleotide, was used to synthesize first-strand cDNA from all RNA. All cDNA was treated with uracil-DNA glycosylase and then went through a first 18-cycle PCR with the universal primers M1SS and BC2_uni_R. Per the original workflow: For normalization, 1 million high-quality reads, each with a distinct molecular identifier, were randomly selected from each sample. Instead of being binned into consensus sequences, reads with shared molecular identifiers were discarded. MiTCR, run with a Q25 quality threshold and the strictest error-elimination algorithm, handled CDR3 identification, clonotype clustering and error correction. A nonparametric unseen species model with Euler transformation was used to estimate a lower bound on total TCR beta diversity. TCRdb took the public reads, trimmed them with fastp at Q25, ran MiXCR for clone calling and kept in-frame beta chains. Here each entry gathers all rows of one CDR3 protein and keeps the most common genes and DNA. The V and J calls and clone size are TCRdb's, not the authors'. This sample holds 1.5 million to 1.9 million distinct CDR3 sequences; roughly 43% were observed only once. The top ten clonotypes cover 4% of the sample.

What the research found in general, with its limitations: As age increased, observed TCR beta diversity per million T cells dropped in a roughly linear way, and a significant reduction was already evident by age around 41. Donor CMV infection status was unknown, potentially confounding age-related changes in expanded clonotypes. Bulk unsorted PBMC profiling prevented conclusive comparison of naive and antigen-experienced compartments. Compared with the aged group, more naive CD4+ T cells, fewer expanded clones and increased TCR diversity were shown by the long-lived group, suggesting age selection. Estimates of total diversity from one million sequenced T cells were regarded as lower bounds and underestimates. There was a strong correlation between observed TCR beta diversity and the percentage of naive T cells measured by flow cytometry.

The germline V gene gives CDR1 as SGHDT and CDR2 as YYEEEE. The V end loses 0 bases and the J end loses 5 bases, and a stretch of 16 bases separates them. The CDR3 starts with the cysteine, ends with the phenylalanine, and has 16 residues. The CDR3 DNA has 48 bases and is translated from base 1. The sample comprised blood. This TCR derives from a woman between 18 and 30 years old in good health. The chain links TRBV5-6 with TRBJ2-3; the D gene is perhaps TRBD1, from 6 matching bases. CDR3 region: CASSLGTGYFGDTQYF. The nucleotide sequence reads as follows: TGTGCCAGCAGCTTGGGTACAGGGTATTTTGGAGATACGCAGTATTTT.